The source of this T cell receptor (beta chain) is a study of T cells after yellow fever vaccination. Study overall: Where fractions had low cell numbers, libraries were prepared from them with the SMART-Seq v4 Ultra Low Input RNA kit.

TCRdb independently ran MiXCR on the 5' RACE reads; one entry per CDR3 protein. The data contain some 80,000 distinct CDR3 sequences, 10% to 15% of them singletons. The CDR3 runs to 14 residues. The V and J ends lost 5 bases and 6 bases respectively, with 14 bases between them. Germline V CDR1 and CDR2: SGHVS, FQNEAQ. Study-wide findings and caveats: Any FACS-sorted repertoire could hold abundant clonotypes that contaminate it from the bulk population. It was the secondary response that reached its peak faster, day 5 versus 15, but it was weaker.

The origin of this receptor is a man in his late teens or twenties who received the YFV17D yellow fever vaccine. The sample in question was CD8+ T cells not binding an NS4B(214-222) dextramer, sorted from PBMCs, obtained less than 25 days after the first yellow fever vaccination. The genes are TRBV7-8 and TRBJ1-5, with a possible D match to TRBD1 (5 bases). The CDR3 is CASSPGYGGQPQHF. As DNA, the CDR3 is TGTGCCAGCAGCCCAGGGTACGGGGGTCAGCCCCAGCATTTT.